One sample yielded the 9 T cell receptor beta chains listed below, sequenced in a study of blood T cells in healthy people across ages. PCR was performed a second time for 7 to 11 cycles using a sample-barcoded 5' primer and a J-beta primer mix. TCRdb re-derived calls from the 5' RACE reads in MiXCR, one entry per CDR3 protein. Seen here are roughly 1.5 million distinct CDR3 sequences, under 55% observed once, and the top ten hold approximately 4%. What was sequenced was blood. These receptors were taken from a woman under 30 in good health.

The chain links TRBV25-1 to TRBJ2-4; D possibly corresponds to TRBD1 (6 bases). Trimming took off 3 bases at V and 1 base at J, with 16 bases between the two ends. Germline V lookup: CDR1 MGHDK, CDR2 SYGVNS. This CDR3 contains 17 residues. Here the CDR3 DNA reads TGTGCCAGCAGTGACAGCAGGGGCCGGGATGCCAAAAACATTCAGTACTTC. It encodes CASSDSRGRDAKNIQYF.

The CDR3: CSAVQTAEQFF. CDR3 DNA: TGCAGTGCTGTACAGACCGCCGAGCAGTTCTTC. This sequence joins TRBV20-1 and TRBJ2-1, with D uncertain. This CDR3 spans 11 amino acids. Germline V gene lookup returns CDR1 DFQATT and CDR2 SNEGSKA (reference sequence). Trimming removed 5 bases at V and 10 bases at J, with 12 bases between.

The chain links TRBV6-5 to TRBJ2-7, with 10 bases aligning to TRBD2. The CDR3 has 15 residues. Germline CDR1 MNHEY, CDR2 SVGAGI. V lost 7 bases, J lost 5 bases, and 11 bases stayed unmatched. The CDR3 region is CASTRGSGRKDEQYF. In DNA form, the CDR3 reads TGTGCCAGCACAAGGGGTAGCGGGAGGAAGGACGAGCAGTACTTC.

There are a few counts of this clonotype. The chain carries TRBV2 and TRBJ2-1; D is uncertain. Germline CDR1 reads SNHLY; CDR2 reads FYNNEI. The CDR3 has 12 residues. Trimming stripped 2 bases from V and 9 bases from J, with 8 bases between. CDR3 amino acids: CASSENASEQFF. Written as DNA, the CDR3 is TGTGCCAGCAGTGAAAACGCCAGTGAGCAGTTCTTC.

This clonotype has a handful of counts. J is TRBJ1-2 and V is TRBV30; D remains unclear. Germline V CDR1 and CDR2: GTSNPN, SVGIG (reference sequence). This CDR3 is 14 amino acids long. With 2 bases removed from V and 0 bases from J, the gap between germline ends came to 10 bases. The CDR3 protein is CAWSLATSNYGYTF. In DNA, the CDR3 is TGTGCCTGGAGTTTAGCTACATCTAACTATGGCTACACCTTC.

Comment on this clonotype: Mismatch with germline at one junction end may stem from a read error. V usage is TRBV14 and J usage is TRBJ2-1; 14 bases map to TRBD2. Germline CDR1 reads SGHDN; CDR2 reads FVKESK. The CDR3 loop spans 17 amino acids. The CDR3 here is CAGSLGLAGAGYNEQFF. The CDR3 DNA follows: TGTGCCGGCAGCCTGGGACTAGCGGGAGCAGGATACAATGAGCAGTTCTTC.

This clonotype has just a few counts. The chain couples TRBV7-9 to TRBJ2-5; D is unclear. This CDR3 is built from 14 residues. CDR1 and CDR2 from the germline V gene are SEHNR and FQNEAQ (reference sequence). The ends were cut back, 8 bases at V and 1 base at J, with 14 bases in the middle. CDR3 loop: CASSNRAPQETQYF. The CDR3 DNA reads as TGTGCCAGCTCAAACCGGGCGCCCCAAGAGACCCAGTACTTC. Supplemented by reference TRBV7-9 and TRBJ2-5, the full variable domain reads DTGVSQNPRHKITKRGQNVTFRCDPISEHNRLYWYRQTLGQGPEFLTYFQNEAQLEKSRLLSDRFSAERPKGSFSTLEIQRTEQGDSAMYLCASSNRAPQETQYFGPGTRLLVL.

The V call is TRBV28, the J call TRBJ1-6; 7 positions match TRBD1. Germline V gives CDR1 MDHEN, CDR2 SYDVKM. The V segment lost 5 bases and the J segment 7 bases; nucleotides outside the gene matches: 11. The CDR3 totals 16 residues. CDR3 protein: CASSLQPGTDNSPLHF. Written as DNA, the CDR3 is TGTGCCAGCAGTCTGCAACCCGGGACAGACAATTCACCCCTCCACTTT.

This clonotype was seen a few times. CDR3 nucleotide sequence: TGTGCCAGCGGCCGGGTTTCGGAAAAACTGTTTTTT. Its translation is CASGRVSEKLFF. The chain recombines TRBV25-1 with TRBJ1-4; no clear D. V dropped 8 bases and J dropped 8 bases, with 12 bases sitting between them. This CDR3 is built from 12 residues. Germline loops: CDR1 MGHDK, CDR2 SYGVNS. The full variable domain, its missing parts supplied by reference TRBV25-1 and TRBJ1-4, is EADIYQTPRYLVIGTGKKITLECSQTMGHDKMYWYQQDPGMELHLIHYSYGVNSTEKGDLSSESTVSRIRTEHFPLTLESARPSHTSQYLCASGRVSEKLFFGSGTQLSVL.